This is a list of T cell receptor beta chains from one sample in a study of blood T cell repertoires in COVID-19. The data were produced by immunoSEQ multiplex PCR, yet TCRdb's version contains in-frame clones alone and is incomplete. The top ten clones hold approximately 9% of a sample with more than 200,000 clones, over 70% of them seen once. The sequencing input was peripheral blood. The receptor set was obtained from a man aged 40-50 years with active or convalescent COVID-19. Each CDR3 is given with its conserved first and last residue. A D gene is named only where the DNA matches it firmly. Only part of the rows carry a size: once, few, many, or a class if the clone is expanded.

>TRBV12-5|NA|TRBJ2-3|TRBD2
CATLTSGRDTQYF
TGTGCTACTCTGACTAGCGGGAGAGATACGCAGTATTTT
>TRBV19|NA|TRBJ2-7|NA
CASSVKVVGRYYEQYF
TGTGCCAGTAGCGTAAAGGTTGTGGGGCGATACTACGAGCAGTACTTC
>TRBV5-1|few|TRBJ2-4|NA
CASSTDISGGNIQYF
TGCGCCAGCAGCACAGACATTAGCGGAGGCAACATTCAGTACTTC
>TRBV6-5|once|TRBJ2-5|NA
CASTKGRLAETQYF
TGTGCCAGCACCAAGGGGAGGTTGGCCGAGACCCAGTACTTC
>TRBV18|NA|TRBJ1-1|TRBD1
CASSPDRAGNTEAFF
TGTGCCAGCTCGCCGGACAGGGCGGGAAACACTGAAGCTTTCTTT
>TRBV19|NA|TRBJ1-2|TRBD1
CASSIGGQVLNYGYTF
TGTGCCAGTAGTATAGGGGGACAGGTTCTCAACTATGGCTACACCTTC
>TRBV7-9|NA|TRBJ1-1|TRBD1
CASRGQGAPNTEAFF
TGTGCCAGCAGAGGACAGGGGGCCCCGAACACTGAAGCTTTCTTT
>TRBV12-5|NA|TRBJ1-5|NA
CASGTVGQPQHF
TGTGCTAGTGGCACTGTCGGTCAGCCCCAGCATTTT
>TRBV5-4|NA|TRBJ1-2|NA
CASSLGQGPNYGYTF
TGTGCCAGCAGCTTGGGTCAGGGGCCTAACTATGGCTACACCTTC
>TRBV7-9|NA|TRBJ1-2|TRBD1
CASSQGDYGYTF
TGTGCCAGCAGCCAGGGGGACTATGGCTACACCTTC
>TRBV14|NA|TRBJ2-5|TRBD2
CASSQAPTSGLRATQYF
TGTGCCAGCAGCCAAGCCCCGACTAGCGGCCTCCGGGCGACCCAGTACTTC
>TRBV28|NA|TRBJ1-5|NA
CASSPRDQPQHF
TGTGCCAGCAGTCCGAGGGATCAGCCCCAGCATTTT
>TRBV11-3|NA|TRBJ1-4|NA
CASSLKNGEKLFF
TGTGCCAGCAGCTTGAAAAACGGGGAAAAACTGTTTTTT
>TRBV6-5|NA|TRBJ2-4|TRBD1
CASGQGNIQYF
TGTGCCAGCGGACAGGGGAACATTCAGTACTTC
>TRBV19|NA|TRBJ2-3|TRBD1
CASTKGQGAADTQYF
TGTGCCAGTACCAAGGGACAGGGGGCCGCAGATACGCAGTATTTT
>TRBV30|NA|TRBJ2-5|NA
CAWSPPGGTQYF
TGTGCCTGGAGTCCACCCGGGGGGACCCAGTACTTC
>TRBV19|NA|TRBJ2-1|NA
CASSSHPGTLYNEQFF
TGTGCCAGTAGTTCCCACCCCGGGACACTATACAATGAGCAGTTCTTC
>TRBV19|NA|TRBJ2-6|TRBD1
CASIGTGTAGANVLTF
TGTGCCAGTATTGGGACAGGAACGGCTGGGGCCAACGTCCTGACTTTC
>TRBV12-5|NA|TRBJ2-1|TRBD2
CASGLGLAENNEQFF
TGTGCTAGTGGTTTAGGACTAGCGGAAAACAATGAGCAGTTCTTC
>TRBV27|NA|TRBJ1-5|NA
CASSINSNQPQHF
TGTGCCAGCAGTATAAATAGCAATCAGCCCCAGCATTTT
>TRBV27|NA|TRBJ1-1|TRBD1
CASSSYRGHTEAFF
TGTGCCAGCAGTTCGTACAGGGGGCACACTGAAGCTTTCTTT
>TRBV2|once|TRBJ1-1|NA
CASMGGGLTNTEAFF
TGTGCCAGCATGGGGGGGGGACTTACGAACACTGAAGCTTTCTTT
>TRBV30|NA|TRBJ2-7|TRBD2
CAGGGPLEQYF
TGTGCTGGCGGGGGGCCCCTCGAGCAGTACTTC
>TRBV28|NA|TRBJ2-7|NA
CASSLLADYEQYF
TGTGCCAGCAGTTTACTAGCCGATTACGAGCAGTACTTC
>TRBV6-6|few|TRBJ1-2|NA
CASSLRGGGQGYTF
TGTGCCAGCAGTTTACGCGGCGGGGGGCAAGGCTACACCTTC
>TRBV5-1|NA|TRBJ2-3|TRBD1
CASSAGGRDTQYF
TGCGCCAGCAGCGCAGGGGGCAGAGATACGCAGTATTTT
>TRBV19|NA|TRBJ2-4|TRBD1
CASSIIQGALGNAKNIQYF
TGTGCCAGTAGTATAATCCAGGGGGCTCTAGGAAATGCCAAAAACATTCAGTACTTC
>TRBV28|few|TRBJ1-2|TRBD1
CASRLLTGGIGGYTF
TGTGCCAGCAGGCTTTTAACAGGGGGAATCGGCGGCTACACCTTC
>TRBV6-6|once|TRBJ2-7|TRBD1
CASSRGQGYEQYF
TGTGCCAGCAGCCGGGGACAGGGCTACGAGCAGTACTTC
>TRBV14|NA|TRBJ2-5|NA
CASSQVTAETQYF
TGTGCCAGCAGCCAAGTGACAGCAGAGACCCAGTACTTC
>TRBV25-1|NA|TRBJ2-5|TRBD1
CASSEGQVMQETQYF
TGTGCCAGCAGTGAGGGACAGGTGATGCAAGAGACCCAGTACTTC
>TRBV6-5|NA|TRBJ1-5|TRBD1
CASRLDRRNQPQHF
TGTGCCAGCCGACTGGACAGGCGGAATCAGCCCCAGCATTTT
>TRBV27|NA|TRBJ2-1|NA
CASSFDSLNEQFF
TGTGCCAGCAGTTTCGACAGCCTCAATGAGCAGTTCTTC
>TRBV30|NA|TRBJ2-5|NA
CAWSSNRVETQYF
TGTGCCTGGAGTTCGAACAGGGTGGAGACCCAGTACTTC
>TRBV5-1|once|TRBJ2-7|NA
CASSWSGPKAGEQYF
TGCGCCAGCAGCTGGTCGGGACCGAAGGCGGGGGAGCAGTACTTC
>TRBV12-3/TRBV12-4|NA|TRBJ1-2|NA
CASSSQGYGYTF
TGTGCCAGCAGTTCGCAGGGATATGGCTACACCTTC
>TRBV5-1|NA|TRBJ1-2|NA
CASSLGTGLRNYGYTF
TGCGCCAGCAGCTTGGGGACGGGACTACGAAACTATGGCTACACCTTC
>TRBV7-9|NA|TRBJ2-5|NA
CASSFSGVGMGETQYF
TGTGCCAGCAGCTTCTCCGGGGTGGGGATGGGAGAGACCCAGTACTTC
>TRBV27|many|TRBJ1-2|TRBD1
CASRPGDRASNYGYTF
TGTGCCAGCAGACCGGGGGACAGGGCCTCTAACTATGGCTACACCTTC
>TRBV12-3/TRBV12-4|NA|TRBJ2-5|NA
CASSRNQETQYF
TGTGCCAGCAGCAGGAACCAAGAGACCCAGTACTTC
>TRBV6-2/TRBV6-3|NA|TRBJ2-3|TRBD2
CASSCSERGDTDTQYF
TGTGCCAGCAGTTGCTCTGAGCGGGGCGACACAGATACGCAGTATTTT